This T cell receptor beta chain stems from a study of blood T cell repertoires in COVID-19 (dated by TCRdb to 2020 to 2022). Some background on the complete study: Samples covering the acute and convalescent phases of COVID-19 were provided by collaborators in the United States, Italy and Spain. Sample metadata almost always included a de-identified subject ID, COVID-19 status, age in years and sex. Where HLA class I and class II types were available, the types were taken from metadata supplied by the sample provider, not from assay-based typing. The material from the prospective study consisted of cDNA or gDNA derived from T cells, B-cell-depleted T cells, or PBMCs. A freely available public database, intended as a resource for researchers studying the immune response to SARS-CoV-2, is where the repertoires were released. Samples came from the ongoing ImmuneRACE study (first 160 participants) plus 1,254 subjects from 6 global collaborators. Deeply sampled blood TCRbeta repertoires from subjects exposed to, actively infected with, or recovered from COVID-19 were included in the dataset.

Findings and caveats that apply to the study as a whole: The amount of clinical and demographic metadata varied by source and participant and was provided uncurated.

Collaborating institutions collected whole blood in K2EDTA tubes following their own protocols. Collaborator samples were shipped for TCRbeta analysis as frozen whole blood, isolated PBMCs, or DNA extracted from either sample type. This clone appeared a single time. This clone's antigen is unknown. Base qualities are missing; no much larger clone stands one base away. Its CDR3 holds 13 amino acids, cysteine through phenylalanine. Of all the DNA, just the CDR3 is kept, 39 bases in frame from base 1. V loses 7 bases, J loses 3 bases, and the germline ends lie 13 bases apart. CDR1 is given as MNHEY and CDR2 as SVGAGI, both from the germline V gene. TCRbeta CDR3 regions were amplified from genomic DNA by means of the immunoSEQ Assay, a bias-controlled multiplex PCR. In the source study's methods: The number of nucleated cells in each sample was estimated by amplification of reference gene primers within the assay. To quantify the absolute abundance of each unique TCRbeta CDR3 rearrangement, sequence reads were collapsed and filtered. Productive Simpson clonality was computed per sample as the square root of Simpson's diversity index over productive rearrangements. This immuneACCESS table, as held by TCRdb, lists in-frame sequences with V and J called but not all clones. Of the missing ones, under half trace to an unresolved V gene in checked studies; the others have no known cause. V and J calls and clone size are as listed in that table; D and trimming were resolved from the DNA. The sample table contains about 140,000 clones; only one count was recorded for approximately 81% of them. The leading ten clones occupy about 7.5% of the sample.

The chain is made from TRBV6-5 and TRBJ2-7; perhaps TRBD1 is the D gene, with 6 bases matching. The TCR comes from a human donor in a cohort sampled during active COVID-19. Sequencing input: peripheral blood. The CDR3 is CASTGAFIYEQYF. The sequenced DNA: TGTGCCAGCACAGGGGCTTTCATCTACGAGCAGTACTTC.